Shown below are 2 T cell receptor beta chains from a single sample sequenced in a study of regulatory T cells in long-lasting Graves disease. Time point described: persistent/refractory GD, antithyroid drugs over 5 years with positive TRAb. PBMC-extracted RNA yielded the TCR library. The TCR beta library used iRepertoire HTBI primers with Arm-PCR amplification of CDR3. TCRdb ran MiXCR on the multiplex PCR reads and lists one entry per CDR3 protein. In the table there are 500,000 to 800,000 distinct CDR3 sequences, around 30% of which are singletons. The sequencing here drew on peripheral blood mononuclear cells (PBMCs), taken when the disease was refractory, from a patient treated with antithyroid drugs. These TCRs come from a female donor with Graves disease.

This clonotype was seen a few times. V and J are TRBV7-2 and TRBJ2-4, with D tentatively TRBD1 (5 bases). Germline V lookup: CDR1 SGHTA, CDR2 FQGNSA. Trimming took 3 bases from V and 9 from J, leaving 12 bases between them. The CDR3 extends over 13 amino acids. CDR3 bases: TGTGCCAGCAGCTTCCAGGGATACTCCATTCAGTACTTC. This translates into CASSFQGYSIQYF.

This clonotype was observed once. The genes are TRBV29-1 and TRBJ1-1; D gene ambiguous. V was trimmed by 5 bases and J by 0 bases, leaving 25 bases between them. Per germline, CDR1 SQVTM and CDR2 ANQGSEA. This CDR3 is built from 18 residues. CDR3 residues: CSVPVETVLSGLNTEAFF. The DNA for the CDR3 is TGCAGCGTTCCGGTCGAAACCGTTCTCTCGGGGTTGAACACTGAAGCTTTCTTT.